These 27 T cell receptor beta chains came from one sample sequenced in a study of blood T cell repertoires in COVID-19. Assay used: immunoSEQ multiplex PCR; TCRdb lists only in-frame clones, some missing. The sample comprises about 140,000 clones, about 88% of which are singletons, and less than 6.5% rests with the top ten. The source material was peripheral blood. These receptor sequences come from a human donor in a cohort sampled during active COVID-19.

The V and J genes are TRBV6-6 and TRBJ2-3, with 7 bases lining up with TRBD2. CDR3 length equals 13 residues. The V segment lost 7 bases and the J segment 5 bases; nucleotides outside the gene matches: 6. In germline, CDR1 is MNHNY, CDR2 SVGAGI (reference sequence). DNA for the CDR3: TGTGCCAGCAAACCTGGGGGGGGAGATACGCAGTATTTT. Protein product: CASKPGGGDTQYF.

This clone has only one observation. The V call is TRBV13, the J call TRBJ1-1, with 9 bases lining up with TRBD1. Unmatched junction bases numbered 7, after V lost 6 bases and J lost 5 bases. The CDR3 spans 14 residues. Germline assignment: CDR1 PRHDT and CDR2 FYEKMQ (reference sequence). The DNA of the CDR3 is TGTGCCAGCAGGGGTACAGGGGGCCGGACTGAAGCTTTCTTT. Translation gives CASRGTGGRTEAFF.

This chain uses TRBV7-3 with TRBJ2-1; TRBD2 agrees at 13 bases. Trimming at V came to 5 bases and at J to 6 bases, leaving 7 bases not matched to a gene. The CDR3 has 16 residues. Germline CDR1 and CDR2: SGHTA and FQGTGA. CDR3 residues: CASSPGTSGAGNEQFF. The CDR3 DNA is TGTGCCAGCAGCCCTGGGACTAGCGGGGCCGGCAATGAGCAGTTCTTC.

The V and J genes are TRBV9 and TRBJ2-7; no definite D call. The germline V gene encodes CDR1 SGDLS and CDR2 YYNGEE. Trimming took off 1 base at V and 2 bases at J, with 13 bases between the two ends. The CDR3 has 15 residues. CDR3 loop: CASSVSADNTYEQYF. DNA of the CDR3: TGTGCCAGCAGCGTATCCGCTGACAACACCTACGAGCAGTACTTC. The entire variable domain, with the rest obtained from reference TRBV9 and TRBJ2-7, is as follows: DSGVTQTPKHLITATGQRVTLRCSPRSGDLSVYWYQQSLDQGLQFLIQYYNGEERAKGNILERFSAQQFPDLHSELNLSSLELGDSALYFCASSVSADNTYEQYFGPGTRLTVT.

The chain is built from TRBV24-1 and TRBJ1-2; 7 bases align to TRBD1. V shed 3 bases, J shed 6 bases, and the junction held 0 bases outside the gene matches. CDR1 is KGHDR and CDR2 is SFDVKD in the germline V gene. CDR3 length equals 12 residues. In DNA form, the CDR3 reads TGTGCCACCAGTGATACAGGGGATGGCTACACCTTC. Protein: CATSDTGDGYTF.

This chain uses TRBV4-1 with TRBJ2-7, with 10 bases matching TRBD2. Trimming took 2 bases from V and 2 from J; bases not matched to a gene: 3. This CDR3 has 15 amino acids. Germline CDR1 MGHRA, CDR2 YSYEKL. Here the CDR3 reads CASSQNSGGTYEQYF. The CDR3 DNA sequence: TGCGCCAGCAGCCAAAATAGCGGGGGGACCTACGAGCAGTACTTC.

The chain is built from TRBV5-5 and TRBJ2-3, with a weak D call TRBD2 (5 bases). V was cut by 4 bases and J by 0 bases, with 12 bases left in between. From germline, CDR1 is SGHKS and CDR2 YYEKEE (reference sequence). The CDR3 is 15 residues long. The CDR3 here is CASSPDWISTDTQYF. CDR3 coding DNA: TGTGCCAGCAGCCCGGACTGGATCAGCACAGATACGCAGTATTTT.

V is TRBV6-5 and J is TRBJ2-1; D possibly corresponds to TRBD2 (6 bases). Germline lookup yields CDR1 MNHEY and CDR2 SVGAGI. The CDR3 runs to 14 residues. V was pared by 6 bases and J by 7 bases, with 16 bases between. This chain's CDR3 is CASRWGGSFNEQFF. The CDR3 nucleotides read TGTGCCAGCAGATGGGGAGGTTCTTTTAATGAGCAGTTCTTC.

The chain is built from TRBV7-2 and TRBJ2-5; 8 nucleotides line up with TRBD2. Germline CDR1 reads SGHTA; CDR2 reads FQGNSA. Trimming took 3 bases from V and 4 from J; bases not matched to a gene: 7. The CDR3 extends over 15 amino acids. The CDR3, as DNA: TGTGCCAGCAGCTTTGGTCTAGCGGGTGGAGAGACCCAGTACTTC. It encodes CASSFGLAGGETQYF. The whole variable domain, remainder taken from reference TRBV7-2 and TRBJ2-5, is GAGVSQSPSNKVTEKGKDVELRCDPISGHTALYWYRQSLGQGLEFLIYFQGNSAPDKSGLPSDRFSAERTGGSVSTLTIQRTQQEDSAVYLCASSFGLAGGETQYFGPGTRLLVL.

The V and J genes are TRBV28 and TRBJ2-7; D is perhaps TRBD1 (6 bases). Per the germline V gene, CDR1 is MDHEN and CDR2 is SYDVKM. CDR3 length equals 15 residues. V gave up 7 bases and J gave up 2 bases, with 18 bases separating them. The CDR3 sequence: CASKPTGKPPYEQYF. CDR3 DNA: TGTGCCAGCAAACCTACAGGGAAACCGCCCTACGAGCAGTACTTC.

CDR3: CSASVSASGSTYEQYF. The CDR3 DNA reads TGCAGTGCTAGTGTATCAGCTAGCGGGAGTACCTACGAGCAGTACTTC. The rearrangement links TRBV20-1 to TRBJ2-7; 10 nucleotides agree with TRBD2. J was trimmed by 2 bases and V by 3 bases; bases with no gene match: 10. Germline V lookup: CDR1 DFQATT, CDR2 SNEGSKA (reference sequence). This CDR3 contains 16 residues.

This chain joins TRBV2 and TRBJ1-5, with D perhaps matching TRBD1 (6 bases). The CDR3 is 14 amino acids. Germline V gene lookup returns CDR1 SNHLY and CDR2 FYNNEI. Trimming removed 5 bases at V and 3 bases at J, with 11 bases between. For the CDR3, the DNA is TGTGCCAGCAGTCCGGACAGCCCCAATCAGCCCCAGCATTTT. Protein product: CASSPDSPNQPQHF.

The chain employs TRBV3-1 (or the pseudogene TRBV3-2) and TRBJ2-3; possibly TRBD2 for D (5 bases). Germline V gives CDR1 LGHDT, CDR2 YNNKEL (reference sequence). The CDR3 is 15 residues long. With 4 bases removed from V and 2 bases from J, the gap between germline ends came to 13 bases. The CDR3 DNA sequence: TGTGCCAGCAGCCCGGCGGCCGGGATCACAGATACGCAGTATTTT. It codes for CASSPAAGITDTQYF.

The chain links TRBV5-4 to TRBJ2-3; D is uncertain. Looked up from germline, CDR1 is SGHNT and CDR2 is YYREEE (reference sequence). The CDR3 covers 13 residues. V shed 3 bases and J shed 1 base, with 6 bases lying between them. The CDR3 is CASSSKGTDTQYF. CDR3 DNA: TGTGCCAGCAGCTCTAAAGGCACAGATACGCAGTATTTT.

This clone was observed a handful of times. The chain carries TRBV2 and TRBJ1-4; a possible D gene is TRBD1 (5 bases). The germline gives CDR1 SNHLY, CDR2 FYNNEI. This CDR3 is 15 amino acids long. V lost 5 bases, J lost 8 bases, and 18 bases lay in between. CDR3 in amino acids: CASSSSGGREEKLFF. The CDR3 DNA follows: TGTGCCAGCAGTTCTAGCGGGGGGAGAGAGGAAAAACTGTTTTTT.

The chain recombines TRBV2 with TRBJ2-5, with 9 bases aligning to TRBD2. CDR1 and CDR2 (germline): SNHLY, FYNNEI. Trimming at V came to 4 bases and at J to 0 bases, leaving 3 bases not matched to a gene. This CDR3 comprises 15 residues. The CDR3 DNA follows: TGTGCCAGCAGTGGTCCTAGCGGGAACCAAGAGACCCAGTACTTC. It specifies CASSGPSGNQETQYF.

DNA of the CDR3: TGTGCCAGCAGCTTGGGGGGTTCCTATGGCTACACCTTC. Protein: CASSLGGSYGYTF. V is TRBV7-9 and J is TRBJ1-2, with D perhaps matching TRBD1 (5 bases). The germline V gene has CDR1 SEHNR and CDR2 FQNEAQ (reference sequence). With 3 bases removed from V and 4 bases from J, the gap between germline ends came to 9 bases. The CDR3 covers 13 residues.

This clone was found once. The chain joins TRBV4-1 to TRBJ2-1, with 9 bases matching TRBD1. The CDR3 has 16 amino acids. Trimming removed 0 bases from V and 7 bases from J; junction bases left unmatched: 7. Germline assignment: CDR1 MGHRA and CDR2 YSYEKL. CDR3 nucleotide sequence: TGCGCCAGCAGCCAAGATTTAAACAGGGGGCCGAATGAGCAGTTCTTC. It codes for CASSQDLNRGPNEQFF.

There are a few counts of this clone. The CDR3 region has the DNA TGTGCCAGCAGTGACGACAGGTCTGACAAAAACATTCAGTACTTC. This codes for CASSDDRSDKNIQYF. The chain has TRBV25-1 and TRBJ2-4; tentative D call: TRBD1 (6 bases). The CDR3 length is 15 residues. Germline-derived CDR1 and CDR2 are MGHDK and SYGVNS. The V end was cut by 3 bases, the J end by 3 bases, with 12 bases between.

The rearrangement links TRBV18 to TRBJ2-7; D is ambiguous. This CDR3 is built from 13 residues. CDR1 KGHSH and CDR2 LQKENI come from the germline V gene. With 3 bases removed from V and 1 base from J, the gap between germline ends came to 7 bases. The DNA for the CDR3 is TGTGCCAGCTCACCGCCGGTATCCTACGAGCAGTACTTC. Protein: CASSPPVSYEQYF.

The chain links TRBV4-1 to TRBJ2-7, with D tentatively TRBD1 (5 bases). CDR1 MGHRA and CDR2 YSYEKL come from the germline V gene. The CDR3 contains 17 residues. The V end was cut by 0 bases, the J end by 0 bases, with 15 bases between. The CDR3 DNA sequence: TGCGCCAGCAGCCAAGATTCCGACAGTTGGAGCTCCTACGAGCAGTACTTC. Translating it yields CASSQDSDSWSSYEQYF.

This chain uses TRBV4-1 with TRBJ2-7; 10 bases are a match to TRBD1. Germline assignment: CDR1 MGHRA and CDR2 YSYEKL. J gave up 4 bases and V 0 bases, and 3 bases lay outside the gene matches. The CDR3 is made up of 15 amino acids. The CDR3 DNA is TGCGCCAGCAGCCAAGACGACAGGGGGCTATACGAGCAGTACTTC. Amino acid sequence: CASSQDDRGLYEQYF.

The sample holds one count of this clone. V and J are TRBV9 and TRBJ2-5; 11 positions match TRBD2. Germline-derived CDR1 and CDR2 are SGDLS and YYNGEE. The CDR3 consists of 15 residues. The ends lost 0 bases at V and 5 bases at J; junction bases unmatched: 3. In DNA form, the CDR3 reads TGTGCCAGCAGCGTAGCCGTAGCGGGGGGGGAGACCCAGTACTTC. Protein sequence: CASSVAVAGGETQYF.

This chain joins TRBV21-1 and TRBJ2-7; the listed D gene, TRBD2, was not tested against the DNA. TRBV21-1 is assigned pseudogene status. The length of the CDR3 is 14 residues. In DNA, the CDR3 is TGTGCCAGCTCCATCCGGGCGGGGATCCACGAGCAGTACTTC. It yields the protein CASSIRAGIHEQYF.

The chain combines TRBV7-8 with TRBJ2-7; TRBD1 aligns across 7 bases. Trimming removed 5 bases from V and 4 bases from J; junction bases left unmatched: 5. Per the germline V gene, CDR1 is SGHVS and CDR2 is FQNEAQ. The CDR3 is made up of 13 amino acids. The CDR3 DNA is TGTGCCAGCAGCCCACAGGGGAGATACGAGCAGTACTTC. This gives the protein CASSPQGRYEQYF.

V is TRBV18 and J is TRBJ2-7; 7 bases map to TRBD1. Trimming removed 0 bases from V and 6 bases from J; junction bases left unmatched: 14. The CDR3 loop spans 17 amino acids. The germline V gene encodes CDR1 KGHSH and CDR2 LQKENI. The DNA for the CDR3 is TGTGCCAGCTCACCACCGAGTCAAGACAGGGTTAGGTTCGAGCAGTACTTC. As protein: CASSPPSQDRVRFEQYF.

This clone showed up just a few times. The CDR3 loop is CASSRWTSGRSSYEQYF. The CDR3 DNA sequence: TGCGCCAGCAGCCGCTGGACTAGCGGGAGGAGCTCCTACGAGCAGTACTTC. The V gene is TRBV4-1, the J gene TRBJ2-7; TRBD2 matches 14 bases. The ends lost 4 bases at V and 0 bases at J; junction bases unmatched: 5. Per the germline V gene, CDR1 is MGHRA and CDR2 is YSYEKL. The CDR3 extends over 17 amino acids.